This record covers a single T cell receptor beta chain. This sample is drawn from a study of technical replicates of blood from a few donors. Sequencing was performed with immunoSEQ multiplex PCR; in TCRdb, only in-frame clones are kept and a portion is missing. The data contain over 65,000 clones, about 98% of them singletons. The sample comprised T cells isolated from PBMCs. This clonotype was obtained from a human donor in good health.

CDR3 bases: TGCGCCAGCAGCTTGGGACGGGAAGAGACCCAGTACTTC. Its translation is CASSLGREETQYF. The chain joins TRBV5-1 to TRBJ2-5; D uncertain. V was trimmed by 0 bases and J by 3 bases, leaving 6 bases between them. The CDR3 spans 13 residues. Germline lookup yields CDR1 SGHRS and CDR2 YFSETQ.